The 11 T cell receptor beta chains listed next were all sequenced from one sample in a study of shared clonotypes between healthy human individuals. Data came from immunoSEQ multiplex PCR; TCRdb stores just in-frame clones and leaves some out. The sample contains 1 million to 1.2 million clones, 60% to 85% of which appear only once. The sequenced sample was memory CD4+ T cells from PBMCs. Subset denoted: CD45RA-negative fraction. These receptors all stem from a man between 18 and 35 years old in good health. Some clones in this sample may be carry-over from other donors' samples.

Turning to this clone: This sample includes further DNA sequences coding for the same CDR3. The chain links TRBV28 to TRBJ2-7; 7 nucleotides match TRBD2. The germline V gene has CDR1 MDHEN and CDR2 SYDVKM. The CDR3 runs 13 residues. V trimming: 6 bases; J trimming: 1 base; junction bases outside the gene matches: 3. CDR3 residues: CASRPGGSYEQYF. CDR3 in DNA: TGTGCCAGCAGGCCGGGAGGATCCTACGAGCAGTACTTC. Together with reference TRBV28 and TRBJ2-7, the CDR3 gives the full variable domain: DVKVTQSSRYLVKRTGEKVFLECVQDMDHENMFWYRQDPGLGLRLIYFSYDVKMKEKGDIPEGYSVSREKKERFSLILESASTNQTSMYLCASRPGGSYEQYFGPGTRLTVT.

This clone was seen a handful of times. The rearrangement joins TRBV29-1 to TRBJ1-1; 9 nucleotides match TRBD1. Unmatched junction bases numbered 11, after V lost 7 bases and J lost 5 bases. The length of the CDR3 is 14 residues. Germline loops: CDR1 SQVTM, CDR2 ANQGSEA. In nucleotides, the CDR3 is TGCAGCGCCGTGAGGGGGGGACAGGGTACTGAAGCTTTCTTT. Its translation: CSAVRGGQGTEAFF.

V usage is TRBV15 and J usage is TRBJ2-4; D is tentatively TRBD1 or TRBD2 (5 bases each). This CDR3 has 13 residues. Germline CDR1 and CDR2: LNHNV and YYDKDF (reference sequence). V was cut by 9 bases and J by 4 bases, with 13 bases left in between. CDR3 region: CATRGTVKNIQYF. DNA of the CDR3: TGTGCCACTAGAGGGACGGTTAAAAACATTCAGTACTTC.

The rearrangement links TRBV4-1 to TRBJ2-2; D perhaps matches TRBD2 (6 bases). CDR1 is MGHRA, CDR2 YSYEKL, per germline. This CDR3 is built from 15 residues. V lost 4 bases, J lost 7 bases, and 16 bases lay in between. CDR3 in DNA: TGCGCCAGCAGCCGCGCCCTGGGAGGTTTCGGGGAGCTGTTTTTT. The encoded protein is CASSRALGGFGELFF.

In regard to this clone: Being one base from a much bigger clone, this may be a read error. The chain is built from TRBV28 and TRBJ1-3, with TRBD1 matching over 7 bases. The germline gives CDR1 MDHEN, CDR2 SYDVKM. CDR3 length: 14 residues. J gave up 2 bases and V 6 bases, and 4 bases lay outside the gene matches. In nucleotides, the CDR3 is TGTGCCAGCAGCTTGACAGGGACTGGAAACACCATATATTTT. Translated, it gives CASSLTGTGNTIYF.

V is TRBV5-6 and J is TRBJ1-1; 7 bases are a match to TRBD1. CDR1 SGHDT and CDR2 YYEEEE come from the germline V gene. The CDR3 length is 14 residues. Unmatched junction bases numbered 7, after V lost 7 bases and J lost 1 base. Here the CDR3 DNA reads TGTGCCAGCCAATCACGGACAGGGAACACTGAAGCTTTCTTT. Its protein is CASQSRTGNTEAFF.

V usage is TRBV7-2 and J usage is TRBJ1-1, with 9 bases fitting TRBD1. The CDR3 has 14 residues. CDR1 SGHTA and CDR2 FQGNSA come from the germline V gene. The V segment lost 6 bases and the J segment 4 bases; nucleotides outside the gene matches: 6. The CDR3: CASRLQGAVTEAFF. DNA for the CDR3: TGTGCCAGCAGACTACAGGGGGCGGTCACTGAAGCTTTCTTT.

This clone came up a few times. Other nucleotide sequences in the sample specify the same CDR3. CDR3: CASSTAGNTEAFF. The DNA for the CDR3 is TGCGCCAGCAGCACAGCAGGGAACACTGAAGCTTTCTTT. The chain uses TRBV5-1 and TRBJ1-1; D ambiguous. The germline gives CDR1 SGHRS, CDR2 YFSETQ. V was pared by 4 bases and J by 1 base, with 8 bases between. CDR3 size: 13 residues.

The CDR3 here is CASRVAENTGELFF. In DNA, the CDR3 is TGTGCCAGCCGAGTGGCCGAGAACACCGGGGAGCTGTTTTTT. The chain is built from TRBV2 and TRBJ2-2; no clear D. Trimming stripped 8 bases from V and 1 base from J, with 11 bases between. Per germline, CDR1 SNHLY and CDR2 FYNNEI. This CDR3 has 14 residues.

This sequence joins TRBV9 and TRBJ2-2, with D uncertain. Germline V CDR1 and CDR2: SGDLS, YYNGEE. The V end lost 4 bases, the J end lost 6 bases, and 13 bases lay between the germline ends. The CDR3 is made up of 14 amino acids. The CDR3 reads CASSSVSGAGELFF. The CDR3 DNA is TGTGCCAGCAGCTCGGTCTCAGGTGCCGGGGAGCTGTTTTTT.

The rearrangement links TRBV6-5 to TRBJ2-7; 8 bases map to TRBD2. CDR1 is MNHEY and CDR2 is SVGAGI in the germline V gene. The CDR3 extends over 13 amino acids. Trimming removed 6 bases from V and 3 bases from J; junction bases left unmatched: 4. CDR3 sequence: CASRGTSRYEQYF. The DNA of the CDR3 is TGTGCCAGCAGGGGGACTAGTCGCTACGAGCAGTACTTC.